This T cell receptor (beta chain) comes out of a study of T cell responses to AZD1222 COVID-19 vaccine (dated by TCRdb to the early 2020s). Background for the entire study: A total of about 230 trial participants underwent TCR sequencing, of whom some 210 received two doses of AZD1222 and 26 received two doses of the MenACWY control vaccine. Trial participants were enrolled by age into subgroups of 18-55, 56-69 and 70-plus years, and roughly 150, 30 and 60 TCR-sequenced participants, respectively, were included in these subgroups.

The sample's time point label is to be understood as: baseline before first vaccination. The treatment or condition label, as the study defines it: meningococcal conjugate vaccine given as trial control. Vaccinee samples came from UK trials COV001 and COV002, including a single-blind randomized controlled phase 2/3 trial of AZD1222 (ChAdOx1 nCoV-19) in healthy adults. Trial participant PBMC samples were collected at day 0 and day 28 after the second dose for TCRbeta chain sequencing. Study-level results and caveats: The whole spike protein was spanned by vaccine-associated CD4 TCRs, and dominant responses were seen in regions 160-218 and 743-854. Participants were mostly white British, with more females than males. The authors suggested clonal diversity may have been underestimated. Reportedly, close to half of the unique spike-specific TCRs recognized epitopes lying outside the regions that are mutated in the B.1.351 and B.1.1.7 variants. Only a handful of AZD1222 recipients were SARS-CoV-2 seropositive at baseline, limiting conclusions about previously exposed vaccinees. After two AZD1222 doses, spike-specific TCR breadth and depth were significantly higher than at day 0 and than in MenACWY recipients. Because no day 14 peak-response samples were available, the repertoires could be characterized only after the peak T cell response. In the small 56-69-year group, the increase in depth fell short of significance, most likely because of low power.

Comment on this clone: It lacks a known antigen. Per-base qualities were not stored, and no clone one base away is much larger.

CDR1 and CDR2 are drawn from the germline V gene: SGDLS, YYNGEE. V drops 7 bases and J drops 5 bases, leaving 9 bases in between. Reading from cysteine to phenylalanine, the CDR3 counts 11 amino acids. Only the CDR3 part of the read is kept: 33 bases, read in frame from the first base. The CDR3 regions of human TCRbeta chains were analyzed by immunosequencing. Per the authors' processing: Repertoire TCRs were checked for matches against a reference library of SARS-CoV-2-specific TCRs that had been generated using the MIRA antigen-specificity platform. Breadth was defined as the fraction of unique TCRs that were SARS-CoV-2-associated, and depth was defined as the fraction of total T cells that were SARS-CoV-2-associated. Using the MIRA data, each spike-specific TCR was mapped to the spike region that the TCR reacts to and placed in a CD4 or CD8 class. Log10-transformed breadth and depth values were compared by one-way ANOVA with Sidak's multiple comparisons tests. TCRdb took over this immuneACCESS table, retaining in-frame rearrangements with V and J assigned. Such tables are incomplete; in checked studies, under half of the missing clones stem from an unresolved V gene, and the remainder is unexplained. The DNA was the basis for D and trimming; V, J and clone size are from that table. This sample is represented by 120,000 to 150,000 clones; 90% to 95% of them were singletons. Approximately 3% of the sample comes from the top ten.

The receptor chain draws on TRBV9 and TRBJ1-2, with no confident D gene call. Sequenced material: peripheral blood, taken on day 0 of MenACWY control vaccination. The TCR comes from an adult in good health. Here the CDR3 is given as CASARDYGYTF. The bases read TGTGCCAGCGCCCGGGATTATGGCTACACCTTC.